This TCR beta chain is drawn from a study of T cell responses to AZD1222 COVID-19 vaccine listed by TCRdb under 2021. Context from the whole study: AZD1222 recipients whose second dose came at about 4 weeks and those whose second dose came at about 12 weeks were combined into one group, since spike-specific TCR depth and breadth did not differ between the two schedules. A total of 233 trial participants underwent TCR sequencing, of whom approximately 200 had received two doses of AZD1222 and 26 had received two doses of the MenACWY control vaccine. Trial participants were enrolled into age subgroups of 18-55, 56-69 and 70-plus years, which contained 148, 28 and 57 TCR-sequenced participants, respectively. The investigation overall reported the following: Spike-specific TCR breadth and depth rose significantly after two AZD1222 doses compared with day 0 and with MenACWY recipients. Only a handful of AZD1222 recipients were SARS-CoV-2 seropositive at baseline, limiting conclusions about previously exposed vaccinees. No day 14 peak-response samples were available, so repertoires were characterized only after the peak T cell response. The 56-69-year group was small, and its depth increase did not reach significance, likely because of low power. Most participants were white British and females outnumbered males, and the authors suggested that clonal diversity may have been underestimated. Nearly half of unique spike-specific TCRs reportedly recognized epitopes outside regions mutated in the B.1.351 and B.1.1.7 variants. The whole spike protein was spanned by vaccine-associated CD4 TCRs, and dominant responses were seen in regions 160-218 and 743-854.

The CDR3 regions of human TCRbeta chains were analyzed by immunosequencing. The published analysis was carried out like this. Repertoire TCRs were matched against a reference library of SARS-CoV-2-specific TCRs generated with the MIRA antigen-specificity platform. Breadth was defined as the fraction of unique TCRs that were SARS-CoV-2-associated, and depth was defined as the fraction of total T cells that were SARS-CoV-2-associated. Each spike-specific TCR was assigned to its reactive spike region and to a CD4 or CD8 class using the MIRA data. Log10-transformed breadth and depth values were compared by one-way ANOVA with Sidak's multiple comparisons tests. The clones in this table, taken by TCRdb from immuneACCESS, are in-frame only. Not every clone is retained; where verified, under half of the shortfall comes from an unresolved V gene, and the cause of the rest is unknown. D and trimming come from the DNA, and the V and J calls and clone size come from that table. Here the sample has 150,000 to 200,000 clones; around 93% occur a single time. The top ten clones comprise 1.1% to 1.5% of the sample.

Details on this clone: Its binding antigen is unknown. Per-nucleotide qualities are absent, and no much larger clonotype sits a single base away.

V loses 6 bases, J loses 4 bases, and the germline ends lie 9 bases apart. The germline V gene (reference sequence) supplies CDR1 DFQATT and CDR2 SNEGSKA. From the cysteine through the phenylalanine, the CDR3 covers 11 amino acids. The only DNA kept is the CDR3, 33 bases in frame from the first base. The time point label for this specimen denotes: baseline before first vaccination. Vaccinee samples were obtained from the UK trials COV001 and COV002, which included a single-blind randomized controlled phase 2/3 trial of AZD1222 (ChAdOx1 nCoV-19) in healthy adults. Trial participant PBMC samples were collected at day 0 and day 28 after the second dose for TCRbeta chain sequencing.

The V and J genes are TRBV20-1 and TRBJ2-5; tentative D gene TRBD2, with 7 bases matching. The input for sequencing was peripheral blood, taken on day 0 of AZD1222 vaccination. The source of this sequence is an adult in good health. The nucleotide sequence reads as follows: TGCAGTGCGGGGGGGCTAGAGACCCAGTACTTC. Translated, this is CSAGGLETQYF.